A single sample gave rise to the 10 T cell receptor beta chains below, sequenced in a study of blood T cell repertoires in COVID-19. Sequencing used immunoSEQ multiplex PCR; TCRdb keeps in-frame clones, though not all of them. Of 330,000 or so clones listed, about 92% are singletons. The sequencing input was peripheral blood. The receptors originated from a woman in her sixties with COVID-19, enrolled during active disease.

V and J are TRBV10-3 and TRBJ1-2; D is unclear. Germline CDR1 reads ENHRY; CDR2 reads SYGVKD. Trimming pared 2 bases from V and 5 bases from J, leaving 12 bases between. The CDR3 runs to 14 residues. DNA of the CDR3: TGTGCCATCAGTGAGCGCACAGCTCTTTATGGCTACACCTTC. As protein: CAISERTALYGYTF.

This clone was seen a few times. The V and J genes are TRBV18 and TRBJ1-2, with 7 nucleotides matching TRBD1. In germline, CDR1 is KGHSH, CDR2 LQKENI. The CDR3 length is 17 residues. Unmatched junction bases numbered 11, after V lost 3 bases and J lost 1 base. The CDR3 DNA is TGTGCCAGCTCACCTCTTGGACAGGAAGGTTTTAACTATGGCTACACCTTC. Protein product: CASSPLGQEGFNYGYTF.

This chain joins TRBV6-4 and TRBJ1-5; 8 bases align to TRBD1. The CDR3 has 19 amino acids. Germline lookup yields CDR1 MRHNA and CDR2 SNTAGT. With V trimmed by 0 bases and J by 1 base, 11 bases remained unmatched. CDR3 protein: CASSDSGRGRDRSNQPQHF. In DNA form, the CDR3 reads TGTGCCAGCAGTGACTCAGGCAGGGGGCGCGATCGAAGCAATCAGCCCCAGCATTTT.

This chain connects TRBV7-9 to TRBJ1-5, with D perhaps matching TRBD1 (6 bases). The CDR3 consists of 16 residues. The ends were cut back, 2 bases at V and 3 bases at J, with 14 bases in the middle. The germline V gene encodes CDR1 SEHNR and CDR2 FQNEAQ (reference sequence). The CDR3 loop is CASSLRGGQDNQPQHF. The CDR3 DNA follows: TGTGCCAGCAGCTTAAGGGGGGGCCAGGACAATCAGCCCCAGCATTTT.

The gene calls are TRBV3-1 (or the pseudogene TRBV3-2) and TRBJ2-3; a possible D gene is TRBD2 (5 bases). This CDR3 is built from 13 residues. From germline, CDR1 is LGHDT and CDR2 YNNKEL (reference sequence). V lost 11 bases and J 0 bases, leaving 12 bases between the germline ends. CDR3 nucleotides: TGTGCCGCCAGCGGTCTAAGCACAGATACGCAGTATTTT. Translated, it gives CAASGLSTDTQYF.

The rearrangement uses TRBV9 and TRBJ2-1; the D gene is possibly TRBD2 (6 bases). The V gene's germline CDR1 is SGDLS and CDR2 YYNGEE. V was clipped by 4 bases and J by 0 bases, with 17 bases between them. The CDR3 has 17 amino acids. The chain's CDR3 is CASSPHDAGRSYNEQFF. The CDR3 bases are TGTGCCAGCAGCCCCCATGATGCGGGGCGCTCCTACAATGAGCAGTTCTTC.

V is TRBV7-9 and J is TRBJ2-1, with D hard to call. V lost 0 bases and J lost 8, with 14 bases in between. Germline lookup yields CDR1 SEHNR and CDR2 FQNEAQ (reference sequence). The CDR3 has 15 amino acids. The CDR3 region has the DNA TGTGCCAGCAGCTTAGCCGGGTACAAGACGGATGAGCAGTTCTTC. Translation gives CASSLAGYKTDEQFF.

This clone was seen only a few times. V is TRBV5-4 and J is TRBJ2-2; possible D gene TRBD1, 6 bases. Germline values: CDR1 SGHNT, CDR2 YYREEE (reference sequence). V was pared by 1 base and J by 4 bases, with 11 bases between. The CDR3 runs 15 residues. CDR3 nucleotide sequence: TGTGCCAGCAGCTTGAAGACAGGTTCCACCGGGGAGCTGTTTTTT. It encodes CASSLKTGSTGELFF.

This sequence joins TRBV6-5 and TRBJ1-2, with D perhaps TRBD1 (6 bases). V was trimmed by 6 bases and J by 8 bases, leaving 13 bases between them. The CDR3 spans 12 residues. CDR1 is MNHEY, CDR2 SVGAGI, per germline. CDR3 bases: TGTGCCAGCAGGCGAAACAGGGAAGGCTACACCTTC. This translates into CASRRNREGYTF.

CDR3 amino acids: CASTRGTEAFF. The CDR3 DNA sequence: TGTGCCAGCACTAGGGGCACTGAAGCTTTCTTT. The chain combines TRBV2 with TRBJ1-1; possible D gene TRBD1, 5 bases. Germline CDR1 is SNHLY and CDR2 is FYNNEI. The CDR3 is 11 residues long. Trimming left V 7 bases short and J 4 bases short, with 7 bases between.